The next 20 T cell receptor beta chains were all read from a single sample in a study of T cells in Graves' hyperthyroidism and ophthalmopathy. Amplification of TCR beta CDR3 regions was performed using RNA transcripts as template. The TCR CDR3 was amplified in a first-round RT-PCR using the HTBI primer set. TCRdb used MiXCR to reprocess the multiplex PCR reads, holding one entry per CDR3 protein. The data hold approximately 570,000 distinct CDR3 sequences, with approximately 20% observed a single time. The sample taken for sequencing was blood. The source is a man in his forties or fifties with Graves' ophthalmopathy.

This clonotype was detected ten times or more. The V call is TRBV30, the J call TRBJ1-5; possible D gene TRBD1, 6 bases. V lost 4 bases, J lost 4 bases, and 11 bases lay in between. Looked up from germline, CDR1 is GTSNPN and CDR2 is SVGIG (reference sequence). The CDR3 has 13 amino acids. The CDR3 protein is CAWTRGSNQPQHF. The CDR3 region has the DNA TGTGCCTGGACTAGGGGGTCAAATCAGCCCCAGCATTTT.

In its sample, this clonotype was seen a few times. The chain is built from TRBV10-3 and TRBJ2-7, with a tentative D call TRBD2 (6 bases). The germline V and J ends were trimmed by 10 bases and 0 bases, with 19 bases remaining between them. The CDR3 has 15 amino acids. Looked up from germline, CDR1 is ENHRY and CDR2 is SYGVKD. CDR3 sequence reads: CATRLGQRASYEQYF. CDR3 sequence (DNA): TGTGCCACCAGACTAGGCCAACGGGCCTCCTACGAGCAGTACTTC.

As to this clonotype: Just one base apart from a much larger clone, this may be a read error. V and J are TRBV6-1 and TRBJ1-2, with TRBD1 identical over 9 bases. The CDR3 length is 16 residues. CDR1 is MNHNS and CDR2 is SASEGT in the germline V gene. V lost 1 base to trimming and J lost 6 bases; unmatched junction nucleotides: 9. The CDR3 nucleotides read TGTGCCAGCAGTGAAGGTCCCAGGACAGGGGAGAATGGCTACACCTTC. Translation: CASSEGPRTGENGYTF.

This clonotype was seen a handful of times. The chain employs TRBV6-1 and TRBJ2-3, with D perhaps matching TRBD2 (5 bases). CDR3 length: 17 residues. The V gene lost 5 bases and the J gene lost 2 bases, with 20 bases spanning the gap. From germline, CDR1 is MNHNS and CDR2 SASEGT. CDR3 coding DNA: TGTGCCAGCAGTACTAGAACTCTGGGCAGATTCACAGATACGCAGTATTTT. It is translated as CASSTRTLGRFTDTQYF.

This clonotype showed up just a few times. V usage is TRBV2 and J usage is TRBJ2-2; a possible D gene is TRBD1 (5 bases). V was clipped by 3 bases and J by 0 bases, with 8 bases between them. CDR3 length equals 15 residues. CDR1 is SNHLY, CDR2 FYNNEI, per germline. DNA of the CDR3: TGTGCCAGCAGTGAGCAGGGTCCGAACACCGGGGAGCTGTTTTTT. As protein: CASSEQGPNTGELFF.

The chain employs TRBV9 and TRBJ2-3; D is unresolved. The CDR3 loop spans 13 amino acids. The germline gives CDR1 SGDLS, CDR2 YYNGEE. The ends were cut back, 4 bases at V and 4 bases at J, with 10 bases in the middle. The CDR3 DNA follows: TGTGCCAGCAGCTCCGATTTGGCAGATACGCAGTATTTT. This translates into CASSSDLADTQYF.

This clonotype appeared many times. This chain links TRBV6-6 with TRBJ2-5; D remains ambiguous. V lost 0 bases, J lost 0 bases, and 8 bases lay in between. The CDR3 is 15 amino acids. Germline V CDR1 and CDR2: MNHNY, SVGAGI (reference sequence). In nucleotides, the CDR3 is TGTGCCAGCAGTTACTCTCCGGTCAACCAAGAGACCCAGTACTTC. The encoded protein is CASSYSPVNQETQYF.

In this sample, this clonotype turned up a few times. V is TRBV12-3 or TRBV12-4 and J is TRBJ2-1; perhaps TRBD1 as D (8 bases). V was cut by 7 bases and J by 6 bases, with 19 bases left in between. The CDR3 is made up of 15 amino acids. This CDR3 is CASKPSTGGVNEQFF. As DNA, the CDR3 is TGTGCCAGCAAACCTAGTACAGGGGGGGTCAATGAGCAGTTCTTC.

This clonotype appeared many times. V gene TRBV2 combines with J gene TRBJ1-2; D call uncertain. V lost 3 bases and J 5 bases, leaving 10 bases between the germline ends. Germline values: CDR1 SNHLY, CDR2 FYNNEI. This CDR3 has 13 residues. The CDR3 here is CASSDQSRYGYTF. In DNA form, the CDR3 reads TGTGCCAGCAGTGACCAGTCAAGATATGGCTACACCTTC.

CDR3 sequence (DNA): TGTGCCAGCAGTGAAGGTCCCGGGAGTAACTATGGCTACACCTTC. Translating gives CASSEGPGSNYGYTF. The chain couples TRBV6-1 to TRBJ1-2, with D hard to call. The CDR3 consists of 15 residues. V lost 1 base to trimming and J lost 1 base, with 10 bases between them. Per the germline V gene, CDR1 is MNHNS and CDR2 is SASEGT.

Only a few counts were recorded for this clonotype. The V gene is TRBV29-1, the J gene TRBJ1-2; 9 positions match TRBD1. There are 11 residues in the CDR3. V lost 7 bases and J lost 8; bases outside the gene matches: 5. The germline V gene encodes CDR1 SQVTM and CDR2 ANQGSEA. The CDR3 here is CSGQGGGGYTF. CDR3 DNA: TGCAGCGGACAGGGGGGAGGAGGCTACACCTTC.

This clonotype was detected many times. The J gene is TRBJ2-1, the V gene TRBV30; 8 nucleotides agree with TRBD2. The germline gives CDR1 GTSNPN, CDR2 SVGIG (reference sequence). V lost 0 bases, J lost 4 bases, and 5 bases stayed unmatched. The CDR3 extends over 15 amino acids. The DNA of the CDR3 is TGTGCCTGGAGTGTAAGTTTAGCGGGATACAATGAGCAGTTCTTC. Translation gives CAWSVSLAGYNEQFF.

Many counts were recorded for this clonotype. The V and J genes are TRBV11-2 and TRBJ2-7, with D possibly called TRBD1 or TRBD2 (5 bases each). Germline V gene sequence: CDR1 SGHAT, CDR2 FQNNGV. This CDR3 is 14 amino acids long. V gave up 6 bases and J gave up 5 bases, with 17 bases separating them. CDR3 nucleotide sequence: TGTGCCAGCAGTTCCCGGGACCCTGTGAACGAGCAGTACTTC. It translates to CASSSRDPVNEQYF.

In its sample, this clonotype was seen a few times. The chain joins TRBV29-1 to TRBJ1-1; no definite D call. The CDR3 length is 12 residues. Trimming left V 1 base short and J 11 bases short, with 14 bases between. Per germline, CDR1 SQVTM and CDR2 ANQGSEA. In nucleotides, the CDR3 is TGCAGCGTTGAAGTTTCCGTCCATCGGGCTTTCTTT. It encodes CSVEVSVHRAFF.

As regards this clonotype: This may be a read error, as it is one base from a much larger clone. The chain recombines TRBV2 with TRBJ2-5; 10 bases align to TRBD1. The CDR3 runs to 13 residues. Looked up from germline, CDR1 is SNHLY and CDR2 is FYNNEI. The chain's CDR3 is CASRTGGQGTQYF. The CDR3 DNA follows: TGTGCCAGCAGGACAGGGGGCCAAGGGACCCAGTACTTC.

This clonotype showed up many times. The chain recombines TRBV7-3 with TRBJ2-1; no reliable D call. Trimming removed 2 bases from V and 6 bases from J, with 8 bases in between. The CDR3 runs 13 residues. Per the germline V gene, CDR1 is SGHTA and CDR2 is FQGTGA. The CDR3 region has the DNA TGTGCCAGCAGCTTATCGGTTGCCAATGAGCAGTTCTTC. Its protein product is CASSLSVANEQFF.

V and J are TRBV20-1 and TRBJ2-7; weak D call: TRBD1 (6 bases). CDR3 length equals 13 residues. CDR1 DFQATT and CDR2 SNEGSKA come from the germline V gene (reference sequence). Trimming removed 5 bases at V and 0 bases at J, with 11 bases between. The CDR3, as DNA: TGCAGTGCTGGGACATCGAGCTCCTACGAGCAGTACTTC. Its protein product is CSAGTSSSYEQYF.

The table lists this clonotype with a few counts. This chain uses TRBV6-2 or TRBV6-3 with TRBJ2-1; D possibly uses TRBD1 or TRBD2 (5 bases each). Per germline, CDR1 MNHEY and CDR2 SVGEGT. Trimming took off 0 bases at V and 7 bases at J, with 13 bases between the two ends. This CDR3 is built from 15 residues. This CDR3 reads CASSYSGVAGNEQFF. As DNA, the CDR3 is TGTGCCAGCAGTTACTCCGGGGTAGCAGGGAATGAGCAGTTCTTC.

The chain joins TRBV20-1 to TRBJ2-2, with 10 bases fitting TRBD2. The CDR3 runs 16 residues. CDR1 is DFQATT, CDR2 SNEGSKA, per germline (reference sequence). V gave up 2 bases and J gave up 2 bases; unmatched junction bases: 5. CDR3 amino acids: CSARLAGAFNTGELFF. CDR3 in DNA: TGCAGTGCTAGACTAGCGGGGGCCTTCAACACCGGGGAGCTGTTTTTT.

This chain joins TRBV9 and TRBJ2-7; 8 bases match TRBD1. The CDR3 covers 14 residues. After removal of 4 bases from V and 8 bases from J, the junction contained 11 bases not matched to a gene. The germline CDR1 and CDR2 sequences are SGDLS and YYNGEE. The CDR3 coding sequence is TGTGCCAGCAGCCCTTCCACGGACAGGGAGAAGCAGTACTTC. It codes for CASSPSTDREKQYF.